This T cell receptor beta chain was sequenced in a study of blood T cell repertoires in COVID-19. On the study more broadly: Sites in the United States, Italy and Spain provided acute and convalescent COVID-19 samples.

As originally analysed: How many nucleated cells were present was estimated from reference gene primer amplification. Only in-frame clones appear in the TCRdb table, and some are missing; sequencing was by immunoSEQ multiplex PCR. Clone size and V and J calls were adopted from that table, with D and trimming inferred from the DNA. Among 40,000 to 50,000 clones listed, under 85% were seen once. The CDR3 contains 17 residues. Germline lookup yields CDR1 MNHEY and CDR2 SVGEGT. The ends were cut back, 3 bases at V and 9 bases at J, with 24 bases in the middle. This clone was recorded only once. The rearrangement links TRBV6-2 or TRBV6-3 to TRBJ2-1; a possible D gene is TRBD2 (6 bases). The sequence was obtained from a human donor in a cohort sampled during active COVID-19. The source material was peripheral blood. The CDR3 here is CASSYSGGMVMGSEQFF. For the CDR3, the DNA is TGTGCCAGCAGTTATAGTGGGGGGATGGTAATGGGTAGTGAGCAGTTCTTC.